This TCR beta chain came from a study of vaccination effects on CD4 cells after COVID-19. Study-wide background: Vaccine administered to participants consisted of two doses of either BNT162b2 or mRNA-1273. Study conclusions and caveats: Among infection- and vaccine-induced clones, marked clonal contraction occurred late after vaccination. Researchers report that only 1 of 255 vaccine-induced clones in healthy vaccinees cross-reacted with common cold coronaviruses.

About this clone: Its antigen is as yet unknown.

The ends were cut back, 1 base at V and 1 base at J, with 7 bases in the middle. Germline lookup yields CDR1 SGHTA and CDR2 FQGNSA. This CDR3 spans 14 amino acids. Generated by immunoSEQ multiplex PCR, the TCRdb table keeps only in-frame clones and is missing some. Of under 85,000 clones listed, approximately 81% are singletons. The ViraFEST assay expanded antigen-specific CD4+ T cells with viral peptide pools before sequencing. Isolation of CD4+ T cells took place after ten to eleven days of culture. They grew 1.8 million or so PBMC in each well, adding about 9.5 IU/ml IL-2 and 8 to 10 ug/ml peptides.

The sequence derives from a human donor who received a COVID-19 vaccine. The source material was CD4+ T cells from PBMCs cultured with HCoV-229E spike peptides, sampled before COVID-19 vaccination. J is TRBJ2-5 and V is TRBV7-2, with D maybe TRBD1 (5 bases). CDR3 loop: CASSLVRAQETQYF. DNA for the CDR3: TGTGCCAGCAGCTTAGTCAGGGCCCAAGAGACCCAGTACTTC.